Listed below are T cell receptor beta chains from one sample, sequenced in a study of blood T cell repertoires in COVID-19. Generated by immunoSEQ multiplex PCR, the TCRdb table keeps only in-frame clones and is missing some. Found here are about 480,000 clones, approximately 91% of them singletons; the top ten hold 7.5% to 9.5%. Source material: peripheral blood. The receptors shown here come from a woman in her fifties or sixties with COVID-19, enrolled during active disease. Both conserved end residues are part of each CDR3. The D gene is left open where the match is weak. Not all rows give a size; the values are once, few, many and, for expanded clones, a class.

D gene	J gene	clone size	V gene	CDR3 DNA	CDR3 protein
TRBD1	TRBJ2-7	NA	TRBV5-4	TGTGCCAGCAGCCACCCGGACAGGGGTAGCGAGCAGTACTTC	CASSHPDRGSEQYF
NA	TRBJ2-3	NA	TRBV5-1	TGCGCCAGCAGCTTGTCGGGGGTGGGTTTGATAGATACGCAGTATTTT	CASSLSGVGLIDTQYF
NA	TRBJ1-1	NA	TRBV3-1/TRBV3-2	TGTGCCAGCAGCTCAACGGTGAACACTGAAGCTTTCTTT	CASSSTVNTEAFF
NA	TRBJ1-4	NA	TRBV28	TGTGCCAGCAGCCCGCAGGGGTCTAATGAAAAACTGTTTTTT	CASSPQGSNEKLFF
NA	TRBJ1-5	NA	TRBV28	TGTGCCAGCACTCCAAACCTAAGTTATAGCAATCAGCCCCAGCATTTT	CASTPNLSYSNQPQHF
NA	TRBJ2-5	NA	TRBV24-1	TGTGCCACCAGTGACCATGGGGACATTCAGGCGACTCACCAAGAGACCCAGTACTTC	CATSDHGDIQATHQETQYF
NA	TRBJ1-1	NA	TRBV7-8	TGTGCCAGCAGCTTAACAGGGACGAACACTGAAGCTTTCTTT	CASSLTGTNTEAFF
NA	TRBJ1-6	NA	TRBV30	TGTGCCTGGAGTGTACGAGGGGGTGGGTCACCCCTCCACTTT	CAWSVRGGGSPLHF
NA	TRBJ1-6	NA	TRBV10-3	TGTGCCATCAGTGAGGAGGGGGATTCACCCCTCCACTTT	CAISEEGDSPLHF
NA	TRBJ1-1	NA	TRBV27	TGTGCCAGCAGTGGGGGACCTCAGGGAGGCACTGAAGCTTTCTTT	CASSGGPQGGTEAFF
TRBD1	TRBJ1-1	NA	TRBV5-1	TGCGCCAGCAGCCCGGAGGTAGGACAGGGTACTGAAGCTTTCTTT	CASSPEVGQGTEAFF
NA	TRBJ2-7	NA	TRBV6-5	TGTGCCAGCAATCCTGGGACACCCTACGAGCAGTACTTC	CASNPGTPYEQYF
NA	TRBJ1-2	NA	TRBV27	TGTGCCAGCAGTTTATCCCGGGGGGTGGACTATGGCTACACCTTC	CASSLSRGVDYGYTF
NA	TRBJ2-7	NA	TRBV28	TGTGCCAGCAGCCCCAGAGGCTCCTACGAGCAGTACTTC	CASSPRGSYEQYF
TRBD1	TRBJ1-1	NA	TRBV5-1	TGCGCCAGCAGGCTCGGGGCGGGACAGGATAACACTGAAGCTTTCTTT	CASRLGAGQDNTEAFF
NA	TRBJ2-7	NA	TRBV18	TGTGCCAGCTCACCACCAAGCGAAACCTACGAGCAGTACTTC	CASSPPSETYEQYF
NA	TRBJ1-1	NA	TRBV6-6	TGTGCCAGCAGTGACCTCAGGTGGTTAGCTTTCTTT	CASSDLRWLAFF
TRBD2	TRBJ2-5	NA	TRBV5-1	TGCGCCAGCATAAAGGTAGCGGGGAGCCAAGAGACCCAGTACTTC	CASIKVAGSQETQYF
TRBD1	TRBJ1-2	NA	TRBV5-4	TGTGCCAGCAGCTTGGAGGTCGACAGGGGTGATGGCTACACCTTC	CASSLEVDRGDGYTF
NA	TRBJ1-1	NA	TRBV29-1	TGCAGCGTTTTATTTTGGGGGAGGGCGGTAGAAAGCACTGAAGCTTTCTTT	CSVLFWGRAVESTEAFF
TRBD2	TRBJ2-3	NA	TRBV11-3	TGTGCCAGCAGCTTAGGGGCAGCGGGGGCCCCCACAGATACGCAGTATTTT	CASSLGAAGAPTDTQYF
TRBD2	TRBJ2-2	NA	TRBV4-2	TGTGCCAGCAGCCAAGATCGGGGGGTCGGGGAGCTGTTTTTT	CASSQDRGVGELFF
TRBD1	TRBJ1-1	NA	TRBV28	TGTGCCAGCAGTTTCGACAGGGGTTTGACTGAAGCTTTCTTT	CASSFDRGLTEAFF
NA	TRBJ2-1	NA	TRBV19	TGTGCCAGTAGTAGCACCGGGACTGAATCCCACTCCTACAATGAGCAGTTCTTC	CASSSTGTESHSYNEQFF
NA	TRBJ1-1	NA	TRBV18	TGTGCCAGCTCACCGGGAGCCAACACTGAAGCTTTCTTT	CASSPGANTEAFF
NA	TRBJ1-2	NA	TRBV2	TGTGCCAGCAGTCTTGCGACATTCTATGGCTACACCTTC	CASSLATFYGYTF
NA	TRBJ1-2	NA	TRBV3-1/TRBV3-2	TGTGCCAGCAGCCAAAGGTCAGGTTATGGCTACACCTTC	CASSQRSGYGYTF
TRBD1	TRBJ1-3	NA	TRBV6-5	TGTGCCAGCTCGACAGGGGAAGGAAACACCATATATTTT	CASSTGEGNTIYF
TRBD2	TRBJ2-2	NA	TRBV20-1	TGCAGTGCTAGTAGCGGGGCTCGGACCGGGGAGCTGTTTTTT	CSASSGARTGELFF
TRBD2	TRBJ2-1	NA	TRBV9	TGTGCCAGCAGTCATAGCGGGGGAACCTACAATGAGCAGTTCTTC	CASSHSGGTYNEQFF
TRBD1	TRBJ1-1	NA	TRBV29-1	TGCAGCGTTGAACAGGGACAGGACACTGAAGCTTTCTTT	CSVEQGQDTEAFF
TRBD2	TRBJ2-7	NA	TRBV30	TGTGCCTGGGAGCTAGCGGGGGCTTACGAGCAGTACTTC	CAWELAGAYEQYF
NA	TRBJ2-6	NA	TRBV27	TGTGCCACCCGGAGCTCTGGGGCCAACGTCCTGACTTTC	CATRSSGANVLTF
TRBD1	TRBJ1-5	NA	TRBV18	TGTGCCAGCTCACCACAAGTGACAGGGGTTCAGCCCCAGCATTTT	CASSPQVTGVQPQHF
TRBD1	TRBJ1-6	NA	TRBV6-5	TGTGCCAGCAGCATGACAGGGGTCTATAATTCACCCCTCCACTTT	CASSMTGVYNSPLHF
TRBD2	TRBJ2-3	NA	TRBV4-2	TGTGCCAGCAGCCGGCGGGGGGCCCTCACAGATACGCAGTATTTT	CASSRRGALTDTQYF
NA	TRBJ2-7	NA	TRBV6-5	TGTGCCAGCACCGGGGGATTCCTCGAGCAGTACTTC	CASTGGFLEQYF
NA	TRBJ2-3	NA	TRBV19	TGTGCCAGTAGTAATCAAGGGGCTAGCACAGATACGCAGTATTTT	CASSNQGASTDTQYF
NA	TRBJ1-1	NA	TRBV7-9	TGTGCCAGCAGCTTAGTGGGTCAGGGGTTCACTGAAGCTTTCTTT	CASSLVGQGFTEAFF
NA	TRBJ1-1	once	TRBV9	TGTGCCAGCAGCGTAGGAGCGGGGAACACTGAAGCTTTCTTT	CASSVGAGNTEAFF
TRBD2	TRBJ2-7	NA	TRBV30	TGTGCCTGGAGTGGGGGGGGAGAGCAGTACTTC	CAWSGGGEQYF
TRBD1	TRBJ1-2	NA	TRBV4-2	TGTGCCAGCAGCCACCCGGGACAGGGAATAAACTATGGCTACACCTTC	CASSHPGQGINYGYTF
TRBD1	TRBJ1-3	NA	TRBV6-6	TGTGCCAGCGGACAGGGAGAAACAAACACCATATATTTT	CASGQGETNTIYF
TRBD1	TRBJ1-1	NA	TRBV24-1	TGTGCCACCAGTGATCCACAATGGACAGGGGGGGATAGGAATGAAGCTTTCTTT	CATSDPQWTGGDRNEAFF
NA	TRBJ1-1	NA	TRBV6-6	TGTGCCAGCAGCTTCCCCACTGAAGCTTTCTTT	CASSFPTEAFF
NA	TRBJ1-1	NA	TRBV7-9	TGTGCCAGCAGCCCACAGGATGGTGGCACTGAAGCTTTCTTT	CASSPQDGGTEAFF
TRBD1	TRBJ2-5	few	TRBV29-1	TGCAGCGTCCCGACAGGGGGGGAGACCCAGTACTTC	CSVPTGGETQYF
NA	TRBJ1-1	NA	TRBV23-1	TGCGCCAGCAGTCAGTCGGGGAAGGAGAACACTGAAGCTTTCTTT	CASSQSGKENTEAFF
NA	TRBJ1-6	NA	TRBV12-3/TRBV12-4	TGTGCCAGCAACAGGGACACTTCTTCACCCCTCCACTTT	CASNRDTSSPLHF
NA	TRBJ2-2	NA	TRBV27	TGTGCCAGCAGTTTCACAGGCACCGGGGAGCTGTTTTTT	CASSFTGTGELFF
TRBD1	TRBJ1-2	NA	TRBV5-1	TGCGCCAGCAGCTTGGAGGACAGGGCGGGTAGGACCTTC	CASSLEDRAGRTF
TRBD2	TRBJ2-1	few	TRBV24-1	TGTGCCACCAGTGATACCGCCAGCGGGGCCTCCAATGAGCAGTTCTTC	CATSDTASGASNEQFF
NA	TRBJ1-1	NA	TRBV19	TGTGCCAGTAGTGAGGGATTGAACACTGAAGCTTTCTTT	CASSEGLNTEAFF
NA	TRBJ2-7	NA	TRBV11-2	TGTGCCAGCAGCTCATCCCGGGGGACCTACGAGCAGTACTTC	CASSSSRGTYEQYF
NA	TRBJ2-5	NA	TRBV18	TGTGCCAGCTCACCGGCAGGAGGGGAGACCCAGTACTTC	CASSPAGGETQYF
NA	TRBJ2-3	NA	TRBV11-2	TGTGCCAGCAGCCGGAGCACAGATACGCAGTATTTT	CASSRSTDTQYF
TRBD2	TRBJ2-3	NA	TRBV3-1/TRBV3-2	TGTGCCAGCAGCCCCGGGGCCTCGACTAGCGGCATGACTAGCACAGATACGCAGTATTTT	CASSPGASTSGMTSTDTQYF
NA	TRBJ1-6	NA	TRBV30	TGTGCCTGGACGGAGTCTTATAATTCACCCCTCCACTTT	CAWTESYNSPLHF
NA	TRBJ2-5	once	TRBV3-1/TRBV3-2	TGTGCCAGCAGCCTTCAGGCCCAAGAGACCCAGTACTTC	CASSLQAQETQYF
TRBD1	TRBJ1-5	NA	TRBV5-1	TGCGCCAGCAGCTTGGGAGACAGGGTGGGTCAGCCCCAGCATTTT	CASSLGDRVGQPQHF